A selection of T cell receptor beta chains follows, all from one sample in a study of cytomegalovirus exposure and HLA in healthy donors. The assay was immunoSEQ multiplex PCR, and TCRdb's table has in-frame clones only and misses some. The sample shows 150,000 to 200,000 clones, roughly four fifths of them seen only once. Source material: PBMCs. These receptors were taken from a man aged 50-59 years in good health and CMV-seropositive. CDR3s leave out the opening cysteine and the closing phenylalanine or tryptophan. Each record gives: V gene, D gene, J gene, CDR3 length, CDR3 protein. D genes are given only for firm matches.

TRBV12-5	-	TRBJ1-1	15	ASGSSDSPLLGTEAF
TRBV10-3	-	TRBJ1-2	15	AISESRLRDANYGYT
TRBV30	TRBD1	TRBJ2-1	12	VCPGTGGTNEQF
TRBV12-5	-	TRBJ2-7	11	ASGMDILTEQY
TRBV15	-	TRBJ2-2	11	ATSRDGFGELL
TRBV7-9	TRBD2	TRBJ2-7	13	ASSSVSGRSYEQY
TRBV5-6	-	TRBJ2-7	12	ASSGNRVWSEQY
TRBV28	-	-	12	ASSLVLSSYEQY
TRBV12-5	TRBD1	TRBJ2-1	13	ASGLSTGGLNEQF
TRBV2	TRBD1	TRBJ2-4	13	ASSEGQGAKNIQY
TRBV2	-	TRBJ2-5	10	ASSETGKVQY
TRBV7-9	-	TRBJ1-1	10	ASSNLNPQAF
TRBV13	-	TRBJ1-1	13	ASRAGDSWDTEAF
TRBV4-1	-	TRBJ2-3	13	ASSQGRVGGDTQY
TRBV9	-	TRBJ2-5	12	ASSVDGVQETQY
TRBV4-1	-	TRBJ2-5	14	ASSQGVLTLQETQY
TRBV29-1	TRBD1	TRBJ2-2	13	SVESTGVNTGELF